Detailed here is one T cell receptor (beta chain). This sample was taken from a study of blood T cell repertoires in COVID-19. Using immunoSEQ multiplex PCR, the repertoire was profiled, and TCRdb retains in-frame clones only, with some absent. Of 110,000 to 150,000 clones listed, about 80% are singletons. The germline V gene encodes CDR1 KGHSH and CDR2 LQKENI. The junction had 0 bases not matched to a gene; V was cut back by 2 bases and J by 9 bases. There are 12 residues in the CDR3. The receptor was derived from a woman aged 45 to 65 who had recovered from COVID-19. Input material: PBMCs or T cells enriched from blood (not recorded which). The chain uses TRBV18 and TRBJ2-1; 8 bases agree with TRBD2. The CDR3 spells CASSPAGGEQFF. DNA of the CDR3: TGTGCCAGCTCACCAGCGGGGGGTGAGCAGTTCTTC.